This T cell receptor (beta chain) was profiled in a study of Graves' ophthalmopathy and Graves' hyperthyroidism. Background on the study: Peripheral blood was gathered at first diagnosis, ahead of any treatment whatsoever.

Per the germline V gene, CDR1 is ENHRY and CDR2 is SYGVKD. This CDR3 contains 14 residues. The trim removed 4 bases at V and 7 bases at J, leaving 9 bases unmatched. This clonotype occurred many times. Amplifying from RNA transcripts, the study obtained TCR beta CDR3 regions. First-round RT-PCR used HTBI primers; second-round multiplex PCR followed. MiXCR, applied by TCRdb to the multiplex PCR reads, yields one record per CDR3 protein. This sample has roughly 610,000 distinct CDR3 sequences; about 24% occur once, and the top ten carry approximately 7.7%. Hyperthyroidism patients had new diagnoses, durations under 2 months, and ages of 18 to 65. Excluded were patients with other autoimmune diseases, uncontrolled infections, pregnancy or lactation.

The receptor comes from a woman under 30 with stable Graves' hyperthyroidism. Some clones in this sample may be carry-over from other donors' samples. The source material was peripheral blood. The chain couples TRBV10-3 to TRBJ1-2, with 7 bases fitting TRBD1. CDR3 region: CAISAGRGFAGYTF. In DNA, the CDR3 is TGTGCCATCAGTGCGGGCAGGGGGTTTGCTGGCTACACCTTC.